The rows below give T cell receptor beta chains drawn from one sample of a study of T cells after somatic rescue of genetic block. Measured with immunoSEQ multiplex PCR; TCRdb has only the in-frame clones, and not every one. The table has about 88,000 clones, 75% to 90% seen once. The specimen was peripheral blood mononuclear cells (PBMCs). The origin of the receptors is a woman aged 18-29 years. CDR3s include the opening cysteine and the closing phenylalanine or tryptophan. The D gene is left open where the match is weak. Rows give clone size only sometimes, using once, few, many, or a class for an expanded clone.

V,J,D,size,DNA,CDR3
TRBV9,TRBJ2-1,TRBD1,-,TGTGCCAGCAGCGTAGGACAGGGGCAATACAATGAGCAGTTCTTC,CASSVGQGQYNEQFF
TRBV5-1,TRBJ2-3,TRBD2,-,TGCGCCAGCAGCTTGGGGACTAGCGGTGGAGATACGCAGTATTTT,CASSLGTSGGDTQYF
TRBV7-6,TRBJ1-5,TRBD1,-,TGTGCCAGCAGCTCTGTCCCGGGACAGGGAAATCAGCCCCAGCATTTT,CASSSVPGQGNQPQHF
TRBV4-1,TRBJ2-5,-,-,TGCGCCAGCAGCCCCCTCGGGGAGGTGGAGACCCAGTACTTC,CASSPLGEVETQYF
TRBV27,TRBJ1-6,-,-,TGTGCCAGCAGTTTTTCAGGGTTGAATTCACCCCTCCACTTT,CASSFSGLNSPLHF
TRBV15,TRBJ1-5,-,once,TGTGCCACCAGCAGAGATACCCCACAGGGACGAGGCAATCAGCCCCAGCATTTT,CATSRDTPQGRGNQPQHF
TRBV4-1,TRBJ2-7,-,-,TGCGCCAGCAGCCACCTGGGATCCTACGAGCAGTACTTC,CASSHLGSYEQYF
TRBV19,TRBJ2-2,-,-,TGTGCCAGCTGGCGGGTATACACCGGGGAGCTGTTTTTT,CASWRVYTGELFF
TRBV30,TRBJ2-1,-,-,TGTGCCTGGAACCCTCCGGGACTGAGATATGGTGAGCAGTTCTTC,CAWNPPGLRYGEQFF
TRBV9,TRBJ2-1,TRBD2,-,TGTGCCAGCAGCGGTAGCGGGAGCTCCTACAATGAGCAGTTCTTC,CASSGSGSSYNEQFF
TRBV10-2,TRBJ1-3,-,-,TGCGCCTCGGAGAGTCGGTCTGGAAACACCATATATTTT,CASESRSGNTIYF
TRBV4-1,TRBJ2-1,-,-,TGCGCCAGCAGCCAAGATCTCAGGGGGGATGAGCAGTTCTTC,CASSQDLRGDEQFF
TRBV5-1,TRBJ1-4,TRBD1,-,TGCGCCAGCAGCACGGGACAGGGAGGTGAAAAACTGTTTTTT,CASSTGQGGEKLFF
TRBV7-3,TRBJ1-2,TRBD1,-,TGTGCCAGCAGCCCTCAGGGAAATCGGGACAGGGGTTATGGCTACACCTTC,CASSPQGNRDRGYGYTF
TRBV30,TRBJ2-1,TRBD1,-,TGTGCCTGGAGAGAACAGGGGGTGTACTACAATGAGCAGTTCTTC,CAWREQGVYYNEQFF
TRBV6-6,TRBJ1-1,-,-,TGTGCCAGCAGTTACTCGATTATTACAGGCGAAGCTTTCTTT,CASSYSIITGEAFF
TRBV5-1,TRBJ1-4,-,-,TGCGCCAGCAGCGGTGGACAAGCAACTAATGAAAAACTGTTTTTT,CASSGGQATNEKLFF
TRBV9,TRBJ2-3,TRBD2,-,TGTGCCAGCAGCGTAGTAGTTAGCGGGCACACAGATACGCAGTATTTT,CASSVVVSGHTDTQYF
TRBV10-3,TRBJ1-2,TRBD1,-,TGTGCCAGCGGGACAGGAATTGGCTACACCTTC,CASGTGIGYTF
TRBV27,TRBJ2-7,TRBD1,-,TGTGCCAGCAGTTTATATGGGACAGGGGGCCTCTCCTACGAGCAGTACTTC,CASSLYGTGGLSYEQYF